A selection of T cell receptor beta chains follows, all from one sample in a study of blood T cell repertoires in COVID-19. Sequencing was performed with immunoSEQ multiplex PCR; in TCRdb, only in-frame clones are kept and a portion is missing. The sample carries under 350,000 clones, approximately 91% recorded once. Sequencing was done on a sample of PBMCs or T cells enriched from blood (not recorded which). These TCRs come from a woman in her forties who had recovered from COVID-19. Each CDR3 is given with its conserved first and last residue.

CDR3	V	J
CASSLTATSPEAFF	TRBV7-3	TRBJ1-1
CASKSGGKPQHF	TRBV27	TRBJ1-5
CASSKGGAQSETQYF	TRBV7-7	TRBJ2-5
CASSPRLGAEGYTF	TRBV3-1/TRBV3-2	TRBJ1-2
CAWTRGPRWTEAFF	TRBV30	TRBJ1-1
CASSVVVTGEAEAFF	TRBV9	TRBJ1-1
CATSSHRASSGNTIYF	TRBV15	TRBJ1-3
CASSYGWGQVAVF	TRBV6-5	TRBJ2-1
CASSPSGGPNYGYTF	TRBV9	TRBJ1-2
CASSPSRGDTQYF	TRBV18	TRBJ2-3
CASSAPVAKNIQYF	TRBV7-9	TRBJ2-4
CASSSRKWDTQYF	TRBV5-6	TRBJ2-3
CASSLAPTVEAFF	TRBV12-3/TRBV12-4	TRBJ1-1
CASSGDRGGSSAQYF	TRBV5-1	TRBJ2-5
CASSIAEGSISPLHF	TRBV19	TRBJ1-6
CASSLTSGSNEQFF	TRBV7-3	TRBJ2-1
CSVGPGQGYEQYF	TRBV29-1	TRBJ2-7
CATRTASGSSYNEQFF	TRBV28	TRBJ2-1
CASSARQGGEKLFF	TRBV2	TRBJ1-4
CASSTGDVLPEAFF	TRBV19	TRBJ1-1
CRTGGSDTQYF	TRBV20-1	TRBJ2-3
CSASRLAGGPGQETQYF	TRBV20-1	TRBJ2-5
CASSLRASREQYF	TRBV7-3	TRBJ2-7